This TCR beta chain was identified in a study of early T cells in non-severe SARS-CoV-2 infection. The CDR3 is made up of 15 amino acids. V lost 5 bases, J lost 1 base, and 14 bases lay in between. This clonotype occurred many times. TCRdb called the 5' RACE reads again in MiXCR, with one record for every CDR3 protein. Of roughly 54,000 distinct CDR3 sequences in the sample, around 6% are singletons; the top ten hold 6.8%. V gene TRBV12-3 or TRBV12-4 combines with J gene TRBJ1-1; a weak D match, TRBD1 (5 bases). The TCR comes from an adult who was a healthcare worker with PCR-confirmed SARS-CoV-2 infection or an uninfected control (not recorded which). Material for sequencing was whole blood. The CDR3 DNA reads as TGTGCCAGCAGTCCACCCCGCGGGGGGAACACTGAAGCTTTCTTT. This translates into CASSPPRGGNTEAFF.